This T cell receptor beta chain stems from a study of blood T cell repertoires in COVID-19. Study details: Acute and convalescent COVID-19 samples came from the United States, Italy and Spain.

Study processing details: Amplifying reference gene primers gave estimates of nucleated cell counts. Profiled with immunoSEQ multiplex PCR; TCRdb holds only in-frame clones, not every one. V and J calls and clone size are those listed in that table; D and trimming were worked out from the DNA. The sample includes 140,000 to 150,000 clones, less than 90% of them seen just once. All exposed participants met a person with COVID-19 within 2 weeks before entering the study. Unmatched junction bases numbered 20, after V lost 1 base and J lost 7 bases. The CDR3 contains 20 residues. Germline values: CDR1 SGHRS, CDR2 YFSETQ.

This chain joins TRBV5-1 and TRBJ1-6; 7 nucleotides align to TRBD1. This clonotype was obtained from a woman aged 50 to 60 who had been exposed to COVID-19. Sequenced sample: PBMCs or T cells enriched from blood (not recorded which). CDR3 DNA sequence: TGCGCCAGCAGCTTGTCTTCGCGGCAGGGGGAAGGTAGGAGGAATTCACCCCTCCACTTT. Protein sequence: CASSLSSRQGEGRRNSPLHF.